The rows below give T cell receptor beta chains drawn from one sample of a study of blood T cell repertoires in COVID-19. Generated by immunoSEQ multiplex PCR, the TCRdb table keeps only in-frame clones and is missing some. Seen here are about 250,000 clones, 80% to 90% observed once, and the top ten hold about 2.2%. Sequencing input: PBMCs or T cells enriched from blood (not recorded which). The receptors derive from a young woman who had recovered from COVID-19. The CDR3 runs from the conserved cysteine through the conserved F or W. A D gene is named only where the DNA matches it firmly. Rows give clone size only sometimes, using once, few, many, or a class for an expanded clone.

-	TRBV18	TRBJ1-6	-	CASSAGGGDSPLHF	TGTGCCAGCTCGGCGGGGGGTGGTGATTCACCCCTCCACTTT
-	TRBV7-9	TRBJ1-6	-	CASSLSPGHLHF	TGTGCCAGCAGCTTATCGCCCGGTCATCTCCACTTT
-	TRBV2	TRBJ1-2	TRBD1	CASSRDRGDYGYTF	TGTGCCAGCAGCAGAGACAGGGGGGACTATGGCTACACCTTC
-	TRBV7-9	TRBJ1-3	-	CASSMNSPGNTIYF	TGTGCCAGCAGTATGAACAGCCCTGGAAACACCATATATTTT
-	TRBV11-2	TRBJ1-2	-	CASSLRGTGVEGYTF	TGTGCCAGCAGCTTAAGGGGCACGGGGGTGGAGGGCTACACCTTC
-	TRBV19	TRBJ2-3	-	CASSMVADTQYF	TGTGCCAGTAGTATGGTAGCAGATACGCAGTATTTT
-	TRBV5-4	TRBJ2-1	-	CASSLLDKEQFF	TGTGCCAGCAGCTTACTGGACAAAGAACAGTTCTTC
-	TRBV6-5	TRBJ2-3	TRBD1	CASSTGAADTQYF	TGTGCCAGCAGTACAGGGGCGGCAGATACGCAGTATTTT
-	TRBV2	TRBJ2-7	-	CASTGGWVQNYEQYF	TGTGCCAGCACCGGAGGGTGGGTCCAGAACTACGAGCAGTACTTC
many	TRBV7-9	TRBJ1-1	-	CASHDRGNTEAFF	TGTGCCAGCCACGATCGGGGGAACACTGAAGCTTTCTTT
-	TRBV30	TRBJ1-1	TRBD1	CACGTGTNTEAFF	TGTGCCTGCGGGACAGGGACGAACACTGAAGCTTTCTTT
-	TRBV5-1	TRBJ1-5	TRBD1	CASSPTGGGSNQPQHF	TGCGCCAGCAGCCCGACAGGGGGTGGCAGCAATCAGCCCCAGCATTTT
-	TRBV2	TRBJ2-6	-	CASSGYRSGANVLTF	TGTGCCAGCAGTGGTTACAGGTCTGGGGCCAACGTCCTGACTTTC
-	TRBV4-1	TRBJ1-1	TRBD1	CASRRTGGVNTEAFF	TGCGCCAGCAGACGGACAGGGGGCGTAAACACTGAAGCTTTCTTT
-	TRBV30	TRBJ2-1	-	CGASYNEQFF	TGTGGGGCCTCCTACAATGAGCAGTTCTTC
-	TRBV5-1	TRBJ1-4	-	CASSLAAQGKLFF	TGCGCCAGCAGCTTGGCAGCGCAGGGAAAACTGTTTTTT
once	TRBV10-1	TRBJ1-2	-	CASSGGRGSNYGYTF	TGCGCCAGCAGTGGCGGCAGAGGATCCAACTATGGCTACACCTTC